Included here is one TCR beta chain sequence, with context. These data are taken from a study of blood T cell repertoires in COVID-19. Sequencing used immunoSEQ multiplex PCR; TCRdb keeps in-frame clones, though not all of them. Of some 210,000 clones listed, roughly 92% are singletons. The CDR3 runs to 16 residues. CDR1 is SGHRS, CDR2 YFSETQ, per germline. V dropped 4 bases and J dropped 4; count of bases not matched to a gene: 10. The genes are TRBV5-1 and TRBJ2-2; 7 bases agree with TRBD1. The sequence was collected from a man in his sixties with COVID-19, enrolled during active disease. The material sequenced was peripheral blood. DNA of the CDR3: TGCGCCAGCAGCCTCCGTGACAGGGTAGTCACCGGGGAGCTGTTTTTT. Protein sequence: CASSLRDRVVTGELFF.